This paragraph reports one T cell receptor (beta chain). The antigen remains unidentified. The data originate from a study of spatial heterogeneity in lung cancer. General study results and limits: TCRs found ubiquitously expanded in tumor appeared in blood more at resection than at follow-up.

TCR cDNA molecules each carried a unique molecular identifier. TCRdb re-derived calls from the 5' RACE reads in MiXCR, one entry per CDR3 protein. Of under 50,000 distinct CDR3 sequences listed, about 5.2% are singletons. Germline loops: CDR1 SGHTA, CDR2 FQGNSA. The CDR3 is 13 residues long. V lost 3 bases and J 5 bases, leaving 10 bases between the germline ends. Time point: sample taken at primary tumor resection. No cells were sorted before sequencing. The whole RNA sequenced was extracted from tumor, nontumor lung or frozen PBMC. The chain combines TRBV7-2 with TRBJ1-1; D unclear. The material was PBMCs, obtained at surgery. This TCR came from a female donor with early-stage non-small cell lung cancer. CDR3 loop: CASSLNRGTEAFF. CDR3 in DNA: TGTGCCAGCAGCTTGAATAGAGGAACTGAAGCTTTCTTT.